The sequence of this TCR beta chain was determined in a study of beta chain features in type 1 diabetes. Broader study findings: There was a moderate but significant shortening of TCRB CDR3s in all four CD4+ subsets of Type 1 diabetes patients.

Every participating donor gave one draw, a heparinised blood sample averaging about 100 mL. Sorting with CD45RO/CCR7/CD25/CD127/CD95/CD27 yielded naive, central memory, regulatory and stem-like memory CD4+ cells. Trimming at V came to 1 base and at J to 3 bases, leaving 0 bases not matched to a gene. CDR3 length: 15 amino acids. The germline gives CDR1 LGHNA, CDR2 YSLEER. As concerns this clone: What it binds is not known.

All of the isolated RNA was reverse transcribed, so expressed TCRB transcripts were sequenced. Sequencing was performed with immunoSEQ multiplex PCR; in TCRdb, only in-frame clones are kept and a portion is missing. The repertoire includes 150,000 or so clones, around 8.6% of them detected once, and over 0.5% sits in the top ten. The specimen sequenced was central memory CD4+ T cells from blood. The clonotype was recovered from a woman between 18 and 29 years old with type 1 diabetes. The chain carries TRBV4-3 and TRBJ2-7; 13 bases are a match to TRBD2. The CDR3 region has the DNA TGCGCCAGCAGCCAAGGACTAGCGGGGGGCTACGAGCAGTACTTC. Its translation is CASSQGLAGGYEQYF.